Below, 16 T cell receptor beta chains from the same sample are listed, as sequenced in a study of spatial heterogeneity in lung cancer. Time point here: sample taken at primary tumor resection. Study results and caveats: Tracking of tumor mutation counts was seen in expanded intratumoral alpha and beta TCR counts.

TCRdb analysed the 5' RACE reads with MiXCR anew, one entry per CDR3 protein. The sample includes over a thousand distinct CDR3 sequences, around 30% seen only once; the top ten take roughly a third. Their recognized antigens are unknown. This material consisted of lung tumor tissue, taken at surgery. Receptors originate from a male donor with early-stage non-small cell lung cancer.

This clonotype has just a few counts. This beta chain is an off-target read within a library intended for alpha chains, so its frequency means little. The chain is built from TRBV4-2 and TRBJ2-3; D unclear. The CDR3 has 13 residues. Germline lookup yields CDR1 LGHNA and CDR2 YNFKEQ. Trimming cost V 1 base and J 11 bases, with 13 bases left between them. This CDR3 is CASSQAGSGEQYF. CDR3 nucleotides: TGTGCCAGCAGCCAAGCGGGCAGTGGCGAGCAGTATTTT.

Comments on this clonotype: Being off target in a library aimed at alpha chains, this beta chain has a size of little meaning. The chain has TRBV6-2 or TRBV6-3 and TRBJ1-1; unclear D gene. V shed 6 bases and J shed 5 bases, with 7 bases lying between them. Per germline, CDR1 MNHEY and CDR2 SVGEGT. The CDR3 spans 11 residues. CDR3: CASSHGTEAFF. The CDR3, as DNA: TGTGCCAGCAGCCACGGGACTGAAGCTTTCTTT.

About this clonotype: The library was built for alpha chains, so this beta chain is an off-target read and its size means little. This chain connects TRBV20-1 to TRBJ2-7; 11 nucleotides line up with TRBD2. There are 15 residues in the CDR3. Germline values: CDR1 DFQATT, CDR2 SNEGSKA (reference sequence). V shed 3 bases and J 6 bases; nucleotides not matched to a gene: 10. CDR3: CSARELAGGLVEQYF. CDR3 bases: TGCAGTGCTAGGGAATTAGCGGGAGGGCTAGTCGAGCAGTACTTC.

A word on this clonotype: Since the library was made to target alpha chains, this beta chain is a stray read and its abundance is not meaningful. The V gene is TRBV3-1, the J gene TRBJ2-3, with D unresolved. The germline V and J ends were trimmed by 4 bases and 6 bases, with 14 bases remaining between them. This CDR3 has 14 residues. Germline V CDR1 and CDR2: LGHDT, YNNKEL (reference sequence). The CDR3 nucleotides are TGTGCCAGCAGCCTCGCCGGGCGGTCGGATACGCAGTATTTT. Translating it yields CASSLAGRSDTQYF.

Comments on this clonotype: This beta chain is a stray read from a library made for alpha chains; its abundance is not meaningful. The chain joins TRBV5-6 to TRBJ2-7; D possibly corresponds to TRBD2 (6 bases). The V end was cut by 2 bases, the J end by 0 bases, with 12 bases between. This CDR3 has 15 amino acids. CDR1 SGHDT and CDR2 YYEEEE come from the germline V gene. The CDR3 nucleotides read TGTGCCAGCAGCTTTCGGGGGATCAGCTCCTACGAGCAGTACTTC. Translating gives CASSFRGISSYEQYF.

This clonotype was detected a few times. Little can be read into the size of this beta chain, an off-target read in a library designed for alpha chains. CDR3 sequence reads: CASSSDGYNEKLFF. The CDR3 bases are TGTGCCAGCAGTTCCGACGGTTATAATGAAAAACTGTTTTTT. The V and J genes are TRBV27 and TRBJ1-4; unclear D gene. The CDR3 is made up of 14 amino acids. Trimming left V 4 bases short and J 4 bases short, with 10 bases between. Germline V CDR1 and CDR2: MNHEY, SMNVEV (reference sequence).

The sample holds one count of this clonotype. With the library built for alpha chains, this beta chain is off target and its frequency is not meaningful. The rearrangement uses TRBV6-6 and TRBJ2-1, with 7 bases aligning to TRBD2. The CDR3 runs to 13 residues. Trimming cost V 7 bases and J 8 bases; bases outside gene matches: 8. Germline V gene data show CDR1 as MNHNY and CDR2 as SVGAGI (reference sequence). For the CDR3, the DNA is TGTGCCAGCATTCAGACTAGCTCGGATGAGCAGTTCTTC. It is translated as CASIQTSSDEQFF.

On this clonotype itself: With the library built for alpha chains, this beta chain is off target and its frequency is not meaningful. The rearrangement joins TRBV6-5 to TRBJ2-3, with D hard to call. With 6 bases removed from V and 2 bases from J, the gap between germline ends came to 12 bases. The germline V gene has CDR1 MNHEY and CDR2 SVGAGI. The CDR3 consists of 14 residues. CDR3 bases: TGTGCCAGCAGGCCTGGGAACCCCACAGATACGCAGTATTTT. Its protein product is CASRPGNPTDTQYF.

Concerning this clonotype: This beta chain was picked up by a library intended for alpha chains and is off target, so its count carries little meaning. The V and J genes are TRBV29-1 and TRBJ2-1, with TRBD1 identical over 7 bases. The V and J ends lost 6 bases and 5 bases, in that order; junction bases with no gene match: 4. The CDR3 has 12 amino acids. Germline-derived CDR1 and CDR2 are SQVTM and ANQGSEA. CDR3: CSVGQLNNEQFF. CDR3 nucleotides: TGCAGCGTGGGACAGCTGAACAATGAGCAGTTCTTC.

To note about this clonotype: As an off-target read in a library built for alpha chains, this beta chain has a frequency of little significance. The gene calls are TRBV7-9 and TRBJ2-1, with D perhaps TRBD1 (6 bases). The CDR3 is 13 residues long. V lost 5 bases, J lost 10 bases, and 15 bases lay in between. CDR1 SEHNR and CDR2 FQNEAQ come from the germline V gene (reference sequence). In DNA, the CDR3 is TGTGCCAGCAGCCGGGCAGGGGCGAAGGAGCAGTTCTTC. Its translation is CASSRAGAKEQFF.

This clonotype appeared a few times. Since the library was made to target alpha chains, this beta chain is a stray read and its abundance is not meaningful. The rearrangement links TRBV5-6 to TRBJ2-2; D not certain. The germline CDR1 and CDR2 sequences are SGHDT and YYEEEE. CDR3 length: 17 residues. The V end was cut by 4 bases, the J end by 2 bases, with 18 bases between. CDR3 coding DNA: TGTGCCAGCAGCCCCCGGAGACGTCGCCTTAACACCGGGGAGCTGTTTTTT. Protein: CASSPRRRRLNTGELFF.

Points on this clonotype: This beta chain is off target for a library built for alpha chains, so its abundance means little. V is TRBV20-1 and J is TRBJ2-3; 11 nucleotides agree with TRBD2. CDR1 is DFQATT, CDR2 SNEGSKA, per germline (reference sequence). Trimming removed 3 bases from V and 4 bases from J; junction bases left unmatched: 6. The CDR3 totals 15 residues. Written as DNA, the CDR3 is TGCAGTGCTAGCCGACTAGCGGGAAGTCCAGATACGCAGTATTTT. It codes for CSASRLAGSPDTQYF.

In regard to this clonotype: A library prepared for alpha chains yielded this beta chain as an off-target read; its size is of little meaning. V is TRBV18 and J is TRBJ2-3; the match to TRBD2 covers 9 bases. The germline gives CDR1 KGHSH, CDR2 LQKENI. Trimming removed 5 bases from V and 0 bases from J; junction bases left unmatched: 12. The CDR3 runs 18 residues. DNA of the CDR3: TGTGCCAGCTCATCGACGGTAGCGGGGGCCGCTAGCACAGATACGCAGTATTTT. Its protein is CASSSTVAGAASTDTQYF.

In this sample, this clonotype is large. This beta chain is a stray read from a library made for alpha chains; its abundance is not meaningful. The J gene is TRBJ2-1, the V gene TRBV9, with a weak D call TRBD1 (5 bases). This CDR3 spans 14 amino acids. V gave up 2 bases and J gave up 5 bases, with 11 bases separating them. Germline V CDR1 and CDR2: SGDLS, YYNGEE. The CDR3 DNA sequence: TGTGCCAGCAGCGTCGCGTGGACAAACAATGAGCAGTTCTTC. It specifies CASSVAWTNNEQFF.

Worth noting for this clonotype: For a library built for alpha chains, this beta chain is a stray read; little rests on its size. The chain links TRBV4-2 to TRBJ2-4; 9 nucleotides match TRBD2. The V segment lost 4 bases and the J segment 2 bases; nucleotides outside the gene matches: 9. The CDR3 runs 17 residues. The germline gives CDR1 LGHNA, CDR2 YNFKEQ. CDR3 coding DNA: TGTGCCAGCAGCCCTAGGACTAGCGAGGGGTCCAAAAACATTCAGTACTTC. This translates into CASSPRTSEGSKNIQYF.

About this clonotype: This beta chain appears as a stray read in a library generated for alpha chains; its size is not informative. The chain couples TRBV29-1 to TRBJ2-5, with TRBD1 matching 11 bases. In germline, CDR1 is SQVTM, CDR2 ANQGSEA. This CDR3 contains 13 residues. J gave up 5 bases and V 7 bases, and 6 bases lay outside the gene matches. The CDR3 reads CSGRDRGTETQYF. CDR3 bases: TGCAGCGGAAGGGACAGGGGGACGGAGACCCAGTACTTC.